The 24 T cell receptor beta chains reported below all come from one sample, sequenced in a study of blood T cell repertoires in COVID-19. Using immunoSEQ multiplex PCR, the repertoire was profiled, and TCRdb retains in-frame clones only, with some absent. This sample carries about 400,000 clones, 80% to 90% of them seen once, and the ten largest clones take roughly 10%. Sequencing used PBMCs or T cells enriched from blood (not recorded which). The origin of the receptors is a woman between 45 and 65 years old who had recovered from COVID-19.

V and J are TRBV7-6 and TRBJ2-1; perhaps TRBD2 as D (6 bases). CDR3 length equals 15 residues. V lost 4 bases, J lost 1 base, and 11 bases lay in between. Germline CDR1 reads SGHVS; CDR2 reads FNYEAQ. Here the CDR3 DNA reads TGTGCCAGCAGCTCTACGGGACTTTCCTACAATGAGCAGTTCTTC. Residues: CASSSTGLSYNEQFF.

This clone was observed a few times. The V gene is TRBV7-9, the J gene TRBJ2-7; 7 bases fit TRBD1. The CDR3 is 14 amino acids. V shed 5 bases and J 4 bases; nucleotides not matched to a gene: 8. Germline assignment: CDR1 SEHNR and CDR2 FQNEAQ (reference sequence). CDR3 protein: CASSHGDREYEQYF. DNA for the CDR3: TGTGCCAGCAGCCACGGGGACAGAGAGTACGAGCAGTACTTC.

The genes are TRBV6-5 and TRBJ1-1; 7 bases fit TRBD1. The CDR3 has 13 amino acids. Germline values: CDR1 MNHEY, CDR2 SVGAGI. The V and J ends lost 5 bases and 1 base, in that order; junction bases with no gene match: 1. Here the CDR3 DNA reads TGTGCCAGCAGTCGACAGGGGAACACTGAAGCTTTCTTT. Residues: CASSRQGNTEAFF.

The chain is built from TRBV28 and TRBJ2-7, with D tentatively TRBD1 (6 bases). Trimming cost V 6 bases and J 3 bases, with 12 bases left between them. The germline V gene has CDR1 MDHEN and CDR2 SYDVKM. CDR3 length equals 13 residues. In nucleotides, the CDR3 is TGTGCCAGCAGACTGGGGGCGCTCTACGAGCAGTACTTC. It encodes CASRLGALYEQYF.

The rearrangement uses TRBV12-5 and TRBJ1-1; tentatively, D is TRBD1 (6 bases). Germline assignment: CDR1 LGHNT and CDR2 FRNRAP. Trimming took off 3 bases at V and 3 bases at J, with 17 bases between the two ends. The CDR3 sequence is 16 residues long. The CDR3 DNA follows: TGTGCTAGTGGTTTAGGTCGTCAGGGGTACGACACTGAAGCTTTCTTT. It is translated as CASGLGRQGYDTEAFF.

This rearrangement joins TRBV5-6 to TRBJ1-6; D is unclear. In germline, CDR1 is SGHDT, CDR2 YYEEEE. The CDR3 covers 16 residues. Trimming left V 1 base short and J 11 bases short, with 19 bases between. CDR3 sequence (DNA): TGTGCCAGCAGCTTGCGGAATCACCAGGCGCTTGCACCCCTCCACTTT. Encoded protein: CASSLRNHQALAPLHF.

V usage is TRBV12-3 or TRBV12-4 and J usage is TRBJ1-5; D is perhaps TRBD1 (5 bases). Between the trimmed V and J ends, which lost 6 bases and 9 bases, there was a span of 15 bases. This CDR3 spans 13 amino acids. The CDR3 reads CASSAGGGAPQHF. CDR3 DNA: TGTGCCAGCAGCGCGGGGGGTGGGGCGCCCCAGCATTTT.

The chain uses TRBV2 and TRBJ1-2; D unresolved. V was cut by 3 bases and J by 8 bases, with 13 bases left in between. The CDR3 runs to 13 residues. From germline, CDR1 is SNHLY and CDR2 FYNNEI. CDR3 in amino acids: CASSDPGVRGYTF. CDR3 sequence (DNA): TGTGCCAGCAGTGACCCCGGGGTTCGGGGCTACACCTTC.

The chain uses TRBV27 and TRBJ2-5, with D possibly TRBD2 on 5 matching bases. Germline lookup yields CDR1 MNHEY and CDR2 SMNVEV (reference sequence). The CDR3 is made up of 13 amino acids. Trimming removed 5 bases from V and 7 bases from J, with 14 bases in between. The CDR3 bases are TGTGCCAGCAGTCGTGCGGAGGATGGGACCCAGTACTTC. It codes for CASSRAEDGTQYF.

The rearrangement links TRBV2 to TRBJ2-1; D may be TRBD1 (6 bases). The CDR3 extends over 13 amino acids. Germline assignment: CDR1 SNHLY and CDR2 FYNNEI. V was clipped by 7 bases and J by 5 bases, with 12 bases between them. The CDR3: CASNTGFDNEQFF. Written as DNA, the CDR3 is TGTGCCAGCAATACAGGGTTTGACAATGAGCAGTTCTTC. Drawing the rest from reference TRBV2 and TRBJ2-1, the complete variable domain is EPEVTQTPSHQVTQMGQEVILRCVPISNHLYFYWYRQILGQKVEFLVSFYNNEISEKSEIFDDQFSVERPDGSNFTLKIRSTKLEDSAMYFCASNTGFDNEQFFGPGTRLTVL.

V and J are TRBV5-5 and TRBJ2-2; the match to TRBD1 covers 7 bases. Germline trimming cut 0 bases from V and 6 bases from J; bases unmatched to any gene: 8. CDR1 is SGHKS, CDR2 YYEKEE, per germline (reference sequence). The CDR3 spans 16 residues. CDR3 nucleotide sequence: TGTGCCAGCAGCTTGGCCGCCGGGACAGTAGCCGGGGAGCTGTTTTTT. This encodes CASSLAAGTVAGELFF.

The sample holds a few counts of this clone. J is TRBJ2-1 and V is TRBV7-9, with 9 positions matching TRBD2. The germline CDR1 and CDR2 sequences are SEHNR and FQNEAQ (reference sequence). V gave up 5 bases and J gave up 3 bases; unmatched junction bases: 2. The CDR3 sequence is 14 residues long. The CDR3 DNA follows: TGTGCCAGCAGCCCACTAGCGGGCTACAATGAGCAGTTCTTC. Translating gives CASSPLAGYNEQFF. The whole variable domain, filled in from reference TRBV7-9 and TRBJ2-1, reads DTGVSQNPRHKITKRGQNVTFRCDPISEHNRLYWYRQTLGQGPEFLTYFQNEAQLEKSRLLSDRFSAERPKGSFSTLEIQRTEQGDSAMYLCASSPLAGYNEQFFGPGTRLTVL.

The V gene is TRBV19, the J gene TRBJ1-5; no clear D. The germline CDR1 and CDR2 sequences are LNHDA and SQIVND (reference sequence). The V end was cut by 5 bases, the J end by 6 bases, with 17 bases between. The CDR3 covers 15 residues. Here the CDR3 DNA reads TGTGCCAGTAGTTCGGAGGAGGGTATTCGTCAGCCCCAGCATTTT. This encodes CASSSEEGIRQPQHF.

The chain is built from TRBV7-3 and TRBJ2-2; tentative D call: TRBD2 (7 bases). Germline V gene data show CDR1 as SGHTA and CDR2 as FQGTGA. V lost 1 base and J 2 bases, leaving 14 bases between the germline ends. The CDR3 sequence is 17 residues long. The CDR3 region is CASSLNPGGSNTGELFF. The CDR3 nucleotides are TGTGCCAGCAGCTTAAATCCGGGGGGCTCTAACACCGGGGAGCTGTTTTTT.

This clone was observed once. The chain is built from TRBV27 and TRBJ1-1; D is unresolved. The CDR3 totals 17 residues. CDR1 is MNHEY and CDR2 is SMNVEV in the germline V gene (reference sequence). V shed 5 bases and J shed 4 bases, with 23 bases lying between them. Here the CDR3 reads CASSPLAGAGIGTEAFF. The CDR3 DNA reads as TGTGCCAGCAGTCCCCTTGCCGGCGCAGGCATTGGCACTGAAGCTTTCTTT.

The rearrangement joins TRBV29-1 to TRBJ1-2; D might be TRBD1 (5 bases). Per the germline V gene, CDR1 is SQVTM and CDR2 is ANQGSEA. The CDR3 spans 15 residues. V dropped 0 bases and J dropped 4 bases, with 15 bases sitting between them. CDR3 bases: TGCAGCGTTGAAGATGCTCCGGGGGGAGGCTATGGCTACACCTTC. Translated: CSVEDAPGGGYGYTF.

The V and J genes are TRBV2 and TRBJ1-1, with D perhaps matching TRBD1 (6 bases). The ends were cut back, 8 bases at V and 6 bases at J, with 22 bases in the middle. CDR1 and CDR2 (germline): SNHLY, FYNNEI. This CDR3 region has 15 residues. Written as DNA, the CDR3 is TGTGCCAGCGCCAGGGGACCCAACTTTCTCTCTGAAGCTTTCTTT. Its protein is CASARGPNFLSEAFF.

This clone turned up a few times. The chain couples TRBV15 to TRBJ2-7, with 10 bases that match TRBD1. J lost 0 bases, V lost 6 bases, and 5 bases had no gene match. CDR1 LNHNV and CDR2 YYDKDF come from the germline V gene (reference sequence). CDR3 length equals 15 residues. The CDR3 region is CATSSGQGHSYEQYF. The DNA of the CDR3 is TGTGCCACCAGTTCGGGACAGGGGCACTCCTACGAGCAGTACTTC.

The J gene is TRBJ1-3, the V gene TRBV3-1 (or the pseudogene TRBV3-2); D not certain. Trimming shortened V by 6 bases and J by 0 bases, and 6 bases separated the two germline ends. CDR3 length: 13 residues. Germline V gene sequence: CDR1 LGHDT, CDR2 YNNKEL (reference sequence). The CDR3 bases are TGTGCCAGCAGGACAAGCTCTGGAAACACCATATATTTT. It specifies CASRTSSGNTIYF.

The chain carries TRBV3-1 (or the pseudogene TRBV3-2) and TRBJ1-2; 10 bases agree with TRBD1. Germline-derived CDR1 and CDR2 are LGHDT and YNNKEL (reference sequence). This CDR3 has 16 residues. With 4 bases clipped from V and 7 bases from J, the junction kept 12 bases outside the gene matches. Here the CDR3 DNA reads TGTGCCAGCAGCCTAGCTCCGGGACAGGGGACTGGTGGCTACACCTTC. This sequence encodes CASSLAPGQGTGGYTF.

V gene TRBV5-5 combines with J gene TRBJ2-2, with D possibly matching TRBD2 (5 bases). The CDR3 sequence is 16 residues long. The germline V and J ends were trimmed by 4 bases and 6 bases, with 19 bases remaining between them. Germline assignment: CDR1 SGHKS and CDR2 YYEKEE (reference sequence). The CDR3 DNA is TGTGCCAGCAGCCCGGCGGGCGCTTTTACCGCCGGGGAGCTGTTTTTT. Encoded protein: CASSPAGAFTAGELFF. Looking up the rest from reference TRBV5-5 and TRBJ2-2 gives the full variable domain: DAGVTQSPTHLIKTRGQQVTLRCSPISGHKSVSWYQQVLGQGPQFIFQYYEKEERGRGNFPDRFSARQFPNYSSELNVNALLLGDSALYLCASSPAGAFTAGELFFGEGSRLTVL.

The chain uses TRBV5-1 and TRBJ1-2, with 10 bases identical to TRBD1. V lost 4 bases, J lost 8 bases, and 8 bases stayed unmatched. CDR1 is SGHRS, CDR2 YFSETQ, per germline. There are 14 residues in the CDR3. CDR3 amino acids: CASSPGTGAGGYTF. In DNA, the CDR3 is TGCGCCAGCAGCCCGGGGACAGGGGCCGGAGGCTACACCTTC.

This clone was observed a single time. CDR3 protein: CASTGQRNTIYF. The CDR3 nucleotides read TGTGCCAGCACCGGACAGCGAAACACCATATATTTT. The chain couples TRBV2 to TRBJ1-3; possibly TRBD1 for D (6 bases). V dropped 7 bases and J dropped 5 bases, with 9 bases sitting between them. CDR3 length: 12 amino acids. Germline V gene lookup returns CDR1 SNHLY and CDR2 FYNNEI.

The V call is TRBV6-5, the J call TRBJ1-4; TRBD1 agrees at 10 bases. The CDR3 runs 14 residues. With 6 bases clipped from V and 10 bases from J, the junction kept 8 bases outside the gene matches. Germline CDR1 MNHEY, CDR2 SVGAGI. CDR3 residues: CASREGQGYRKLFF. The CDR3 bases are TGTGCCAGCAGGGAGGGACAGGGGTATCGAAAACTGTTTTTT.